This entry concerns a single T cell receptor (beta chain). What this receptor recognizes is not known. No much larger clone is present one base from it, and per-base qualities are unavailable. This specimen's time point label, interpreted: peripheral blood 6 weeks after treatment start. The cohort included 29 patients with locally advanced or metastatic urothelial carcinoma who were treated at Memorial Sloan Kettering on a trial protocol. Peripheral blood mononuclear cells were collected pretreatment and during treatment, at between 1 and 8 total time points per patient. The Qiagen DNeasy Blood extraction kit was used to purify genomic DNA from total PBMCs and tumor samples. Collected pretreatment and during treatment, PBMCs were isolated and stored as previously described. Synthetic TCR analog templates were spiked into each PCR so that absolute template abundance could be estimated from read counts. TCRbeta CDR3 regions were amplified from genomic DNA with bias-controlled V and J gene primers using the immunoSEQ assay. Sequencing of rearranged TCRbeta segments was performed at approximately 20X coverage. Regarding the original processing steps: Sequencing errors were corrected by clustering, and CDR3s were annotated against IMGT so that V, D and J genes could be assigned. Downstream analyses used only productive TCRbeta rearrangements, leaving out any out-of-frame or stop-codon sequences. Clonality was calculated as one minus the Shannon entropy normalized by the log of the number of unique productive sequences. Clones differing between time points or between blood and tumor were identified using Fisher's exact test with Benjamini-Hochberg correction, with an adjusted p below 0.01 applied as the threshold. The immuneACCESS repertoire file appears here via TCRdb, limited to in-frame rearrangements. These files lack a portion of the clones; in checked studies, under half of the deficit traces to unresolved V genes, and the cause of the others is not known. The DNA gave D and trimming, while V, J and clone size come from that table. For this sample there are around 100,000 clones; around 90% appear just once. Of the sample, around 4% falls within the top ten clones.

The germline V gene (reference sequence) supplies CDR1 SGHAT and CDR2 FQDESV. From the cysteine up to the phenylalanine, the CDR3 has a length of 14 residues. Only the CDR3 DNA is retained, 42 bases long and in frame from the first base. Between the V and J ends, shortened by 6 bases and 2 bases respectively, the junction contains 12 bases. The sample is drawn from a study of PD-L1 blockade in urothelial cancer (dated by TCRdb to 2016 to 2017). Background for the entire study: Therapy was started at some point between 2013 and 2015 for all patients, and atezolizumab 1,200 mg was administered intravenously every 3 weeks. In the same patients, pretreatment tumors underwent whole exome sequencing and RNA sequencing in addition to TCR sequencing. A median of around 150,000 T cells and 85,000 or so unique TCRs was obtained from blood samples, and a median clonality of around 0.08 was observed. Durable clinical benefit was achieved by nine patients and was not achieved by 20 patients. Twenty-nine patients had pretreatment blood TCR-seq, about 25 had at least one posttreatment blood collection, and about 25 had tumor TCR-seq. Durable clinical benefit was defined as a progression-free survival longer than 6 months, and TCR features were additionally tested against progression-free survival and overall survival. About 85% of the roughly 29 patients were males with bladder-origin urothelial cancer, and about two thirds of the roughly 30 reported a prior smoking history. The study, an exploratory multi-omic analysis, examined somatic, immune and clinical correlates of response to PD-L1 blockade with atezolizumab in urothelial cancer. Pretreatment tumor samples and matched peripheral blood, collected serially before and after atezolizumab treatment, underwent TCR sequencing. Patients had an ECOG performance status of 0 or 1 and had received between 0 and 3 prior chemotherapy regimens. Blood samples were analyzed at two time points: 3 weeks after treatment start (second dose) and 6 weeks after treatment start.

Beyond this particular receptor, the publication reports: A pretreatment peripheral blood TCR clonality below the median was linked to improved progression-free and overall survival. Small sample size (n of about 30) and many exploratory analyses mean the results are intended to be hypothesis-generating. Among patients with durable benefit, tumor-associated TCR clones showed greater expansion in peripheral blood 3 weeks after treatment started (n ≈ 20, p = 0.022).

The sample was PBMCs, taken around atezolizumab (anti-PD-L1) treatment. The sequence was obtained from a man aged 55 to 70 with urothelial cancer. The chain is made from TRBV11-1 and TRBJ2-3, and possibly TRBD2, on 6 matching bases. The CDR3 loop reads CASSTGGDTDTQYF. The DNA sequence is TGTGCCAGCAGTACTGGCGGGGACACAGATACGCAGTATTTT.